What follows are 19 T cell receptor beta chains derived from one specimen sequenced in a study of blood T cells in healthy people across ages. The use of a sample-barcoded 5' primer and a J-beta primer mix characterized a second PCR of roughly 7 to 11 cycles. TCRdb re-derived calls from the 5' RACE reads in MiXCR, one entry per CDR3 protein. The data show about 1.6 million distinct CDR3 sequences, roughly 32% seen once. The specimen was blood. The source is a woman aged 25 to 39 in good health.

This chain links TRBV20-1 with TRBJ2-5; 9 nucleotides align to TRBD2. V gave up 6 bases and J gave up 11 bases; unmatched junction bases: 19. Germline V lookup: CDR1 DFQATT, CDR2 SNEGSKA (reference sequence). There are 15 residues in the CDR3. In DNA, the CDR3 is TGCAGTGCCGAAACTAGCGGGCAGGGGAACTACGGGCAGTACTTC. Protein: CSAETSGQGNYGQYF.

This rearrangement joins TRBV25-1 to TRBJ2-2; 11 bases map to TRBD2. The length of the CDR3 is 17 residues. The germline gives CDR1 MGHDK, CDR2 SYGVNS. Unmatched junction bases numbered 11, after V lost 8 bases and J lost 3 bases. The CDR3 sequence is CASANRGGLADTGELFF. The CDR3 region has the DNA TGTGCCAGCGCAAATAGGGGGGGACTAGCGGACACCGGGGAGCTGTTTTTT.

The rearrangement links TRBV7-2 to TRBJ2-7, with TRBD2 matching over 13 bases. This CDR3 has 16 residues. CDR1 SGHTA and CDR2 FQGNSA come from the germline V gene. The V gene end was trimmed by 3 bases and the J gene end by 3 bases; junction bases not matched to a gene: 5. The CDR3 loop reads CASSFARLAGGYEQYF. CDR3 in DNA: TGTGCCAGCAGCTTTGCCCGACTAGCGGGAGGCTACGAGCAGTACTTC.

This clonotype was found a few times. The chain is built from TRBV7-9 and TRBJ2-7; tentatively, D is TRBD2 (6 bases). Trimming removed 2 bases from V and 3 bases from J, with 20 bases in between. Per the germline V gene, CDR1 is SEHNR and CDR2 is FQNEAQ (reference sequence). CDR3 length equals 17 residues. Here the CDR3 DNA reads TGTGCCAGCAGCTTAACCCTTACGGCTAGCGCAAACTACGAGCAGTACTTC. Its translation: CASSLTLTASANYEQYF.

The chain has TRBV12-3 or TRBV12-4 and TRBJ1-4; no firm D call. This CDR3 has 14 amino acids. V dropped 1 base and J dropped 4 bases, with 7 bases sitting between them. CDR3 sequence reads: CASSLGHHNEKLFF. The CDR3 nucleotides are TGTGCCAGCAGTTTAGGTCACCATAATGAAAAACTGTTTTTT.

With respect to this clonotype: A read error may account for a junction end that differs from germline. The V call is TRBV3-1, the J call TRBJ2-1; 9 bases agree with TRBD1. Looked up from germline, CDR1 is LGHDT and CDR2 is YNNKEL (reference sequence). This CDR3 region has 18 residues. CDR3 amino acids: CASSQVRMTGGNYNGQFF. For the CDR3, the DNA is TGTGCCAGCAGCCAAGTAAGGATGACAGGGGGAAACTACAATGGGCAGTTCTTC.

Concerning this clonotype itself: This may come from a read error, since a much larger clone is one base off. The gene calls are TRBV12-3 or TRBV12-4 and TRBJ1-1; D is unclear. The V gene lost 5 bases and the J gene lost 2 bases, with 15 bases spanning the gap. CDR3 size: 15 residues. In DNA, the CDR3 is TGTGCCAGCAGTCGCAGCGGACCGCTAAACACTGAAGCTTTCTTT. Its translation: CASSRSGPLNTEAFF.

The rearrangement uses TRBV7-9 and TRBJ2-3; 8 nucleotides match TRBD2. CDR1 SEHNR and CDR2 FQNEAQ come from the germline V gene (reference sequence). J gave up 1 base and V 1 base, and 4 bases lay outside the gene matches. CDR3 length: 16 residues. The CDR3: CASSLDPRGGTDTQYF. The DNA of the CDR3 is TGTGCCAGCAGCTTAGACCCGCGGGGGGGCACAGATACGCAGTATTTT. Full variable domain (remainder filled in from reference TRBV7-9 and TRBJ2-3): DTGVSQNPRHKITKRGQNVTFRCDPISEHNRLYWYRQTLGQGPEFLTYFQNEAQLEKSRLLSDRFSAERPKGSFSTLEIQRTEQGDSAMYLCASSLDPRGGTDTQYFGPGTRLTVL.

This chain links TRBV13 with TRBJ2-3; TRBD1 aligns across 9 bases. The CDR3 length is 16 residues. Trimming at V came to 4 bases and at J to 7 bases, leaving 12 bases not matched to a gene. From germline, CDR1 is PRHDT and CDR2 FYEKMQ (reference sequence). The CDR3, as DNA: TGTGCCAGCAGCTCCCGGGACAGGGCGATTGGGAATACGCAGTATTTT. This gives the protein CASSSRDRAIGNTQYF.

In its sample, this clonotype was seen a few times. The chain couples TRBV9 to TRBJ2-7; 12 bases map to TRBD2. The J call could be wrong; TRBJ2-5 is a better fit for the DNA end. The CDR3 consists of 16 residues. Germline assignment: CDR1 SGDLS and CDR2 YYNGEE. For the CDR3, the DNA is TGTGCCAGCAGCGTGACTAGCGGGGGAATTCAAGAGACCCAGTACTTC. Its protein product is CASSVTSGGIQETQYF.

The CDR3 here is CASSAPGLAGGSNEQFF. The CDR3 nucleotides are TGTGCCAGCAGCGCTCCGGGACTAGCGGGCGGTTCCAATGAGCAGTTCTTC. V and J are TRBV7-2 and TRBJ2-1; TRBD2 agrees at 12 bases. CDR1 is SGHTA, CDR2 FQGNSA, per germline. The CDR3 loop spans 17 amino acids. Trimming at V came to 5 bases and at J to 6 bases, leaving 11 bases not matched to a gene. Filled out from reference TRBV7-2 and TRBJ2-1, the complete variable domain reads GAGVSQSPSNKVTEKGKDVELRCDPISGHTALYWYRQSLGQGLEFLIYFQGNSAPDKSGLPSDRFSAERTGGSVSTLTIQRTQQEDSAVYLCASSAPGLAGGSNEQFFGPGTRLTVL.

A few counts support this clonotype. The CDR3 loop reads CASSLGYDMGERYF. The CDR3 coding sequence is TGTGCCAGCAGCTTAGGCTACGATATGGGGGAAAGGTACTTC. The rearrangement links TRBV11-2 to TRBJ2-5; D is tentatively TRBD1 or TRBD2 (5 bases each). Trimming left V 1 base short and J 13 bases short, with 19 bases between. Germline assignment: CDR1 SGHAT and CDR2 FQNNGV. This CDR3 is built from 14 residues.

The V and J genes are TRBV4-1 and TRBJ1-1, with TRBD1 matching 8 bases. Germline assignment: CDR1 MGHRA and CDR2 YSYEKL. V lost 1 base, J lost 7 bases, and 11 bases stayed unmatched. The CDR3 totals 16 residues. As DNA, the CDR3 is TGCGCCAGCAGCCAAGCAAGGAGGACAGGGCTCGTTGAAGCTTTCTTT. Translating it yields CASSQARRTGLVEAFF.

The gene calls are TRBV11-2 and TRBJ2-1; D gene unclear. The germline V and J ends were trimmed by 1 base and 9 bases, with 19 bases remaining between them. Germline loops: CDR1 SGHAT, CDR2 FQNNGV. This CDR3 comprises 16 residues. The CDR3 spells CASSLVGSGPNGEQFF. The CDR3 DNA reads TGTGCCAGCAGCTTAGTGGGATCTGGACCCAACGGTGAGCAGTTCTTC.

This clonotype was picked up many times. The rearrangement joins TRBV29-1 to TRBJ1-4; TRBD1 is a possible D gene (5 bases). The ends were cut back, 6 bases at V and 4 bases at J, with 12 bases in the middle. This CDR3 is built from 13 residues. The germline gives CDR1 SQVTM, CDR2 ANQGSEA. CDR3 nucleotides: TGCAGCGTGGAGTGGGGGAGTAATGAAAAACTGTTTTTT. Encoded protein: CSVEWGSNEKLFF.

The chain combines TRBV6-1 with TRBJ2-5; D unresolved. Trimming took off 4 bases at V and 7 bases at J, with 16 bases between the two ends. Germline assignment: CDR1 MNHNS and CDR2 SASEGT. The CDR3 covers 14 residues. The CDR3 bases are TGTGCCAGCAGTGTGAACAGCCCGTTAAGGACCCAGTACTTC. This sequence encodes CASSVNSPLRTQYF.

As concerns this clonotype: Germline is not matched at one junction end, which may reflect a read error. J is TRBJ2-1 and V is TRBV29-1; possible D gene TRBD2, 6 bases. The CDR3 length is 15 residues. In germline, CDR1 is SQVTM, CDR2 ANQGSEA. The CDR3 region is CSSSYGLASYNGQFF. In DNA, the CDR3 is TGCAGCTCCTCATACGGGCTAGCGAGTTACAATGGGCAGTTCTTC.

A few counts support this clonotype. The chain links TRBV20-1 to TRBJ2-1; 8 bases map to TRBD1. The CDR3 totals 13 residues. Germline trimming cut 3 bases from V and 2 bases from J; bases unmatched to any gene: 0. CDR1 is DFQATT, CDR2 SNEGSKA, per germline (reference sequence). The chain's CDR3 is CSARGQAYNEQFF. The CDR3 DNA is TGCAGTGCTAGGGGACAGGCCTACAATGAGCAGTTCTTC.

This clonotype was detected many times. CDR3 sequence reads: CASSTNTGELFF. The CDR3 region has the DNA TGCGCCAGCAGCACGAACACCGGGGAGCTGTTTTTT. This chain joins TRBV5-1 and TRBJ2-2; D remains ambiguous. Trimming left V 4 bases short and J 0 bases short, with 1 base between. The CDR3 loop spans 12 amino acids. The germline V gene has CDR1 SGHRS and CDR2 YFSETQ.